These T cell receptor beta chains were read from a single sample in a study of T cell changes during pregnancy in multiple sclerosis. The repertoire was sequenced with immunoSEQ multiplex PCR; TCRdb's copy has only in-frame clones and lacks some. The sample consists of about 20,000 clones, approximately 89% of them appearing once. Sequences were derived from CD4+ T cells from peripheral blood mononuclear cells, sampled after pregnancy. All receptors derive from a female donor in good health, enrolled as a control in a pregnancy study. Both conserved end residues are part of each CDR3. D genes are given only for firm matches. Not all rows give a size; the values are once, few, many and, for expanded clones, a class.

v_call	clone_size	d_call	j_call	cdr3_length	cdr3_nt	cdr3_aa
TRBV2	NA	NA	TRBJ2-2	13	TGTGCCAGCAGTGAAGACAGAACCGGGGAGCTGTTTTTT	CASSEDRTGELFF
TRBV5-1	NA	NA	TRBJ2-3	15	TGCGCCAGCAGCTGGGGGCAAAGTGGCGCAGATACGCAGTATTTT	CASSWGQSGADTQYF
TRBV4-2	few	TRBD2	TRBJ2-7	15	TGTGCCAGCAGCCAAGAGACTAGCGGCTCCTACGAGCAGTACTTC	CASSQETSGSYEQYF
TRBV19	NA	NA	TRBJ2-7	13	TGTGCCAGTAGTATGAGGCGGGGCTACGAGCAGTACTTC	CASSMRRGYEQYF
TRBV5-1	NA	TRBD2	TRBJ2-5	14	TGCGCCAGCAGCTTCGCAGCGGGGGGGCCTGCCCAGTACTTC	CASSFAAGGPAQYF
TRBV28	NA	NA	TRBJ1-2	11	TGTGCCAGCGGTACGGGTGGAGGCTACACCTTC	CASGTGGGYTF
TRBV27	NA	TRBD2	TRBJ2-7	14	TGTGCCAGCAGTTTAACGGGGGGGGGACTCGAGCAGTACTTC	CASSLTGGGLEQYF
TRBV27	NA	NA	TRBJ1-1	11	TGTGCCAGCAGTTTGGCGGGTGAAGCTTTCTTT	CASSLAGEAFF
TRBV25-1	once	NA	TRBJ2-3	16	TGTGCCAGCAGTGGTCCCCGAACAGGGTCCGCAGATACGCAGTATTTT	CASSGPRTGSADTQYF
TRBV6-6	NA	TRBD1	TRBJ1-6	16	TGTGCCAGCAGTAACAGGGGGGTGGGCTATAATTCACCCCTCCACTTT	CASSNRGVGYNSPLHF
TRBV9	NA	NA	TRBJ2-3	15	TGTGCCAGCAGCGTAGAACAGTTCGGTCAAGATACGCAGTATTTT	CASSVEQFGQDTQYF
TRBV7-9	few	NA	TRBJ2-7	11	TGTGCCAGCAGCTCCCGGTCGGAGCAGTACTTC	CASSSRSEQYF
TRBV4-2	NA	NA	TRBJ1-1	14	TGTGCCAGCAGCGAAAATCCAGACAGGAAAAAAGCTTTCTTT	CASSENPDRKKAFF
TRBV29-1	few	TRBD1	TRBJ2-3	12	TGCAGCGCTGGGACAGCCTCAACAACGCAGTATTTT	CSAGTASTTQYF
TRBV7-3	NA	NA	TRBJ2-3	16	TGTGCCAGCAGCCCGCAGGCCCCGGGACACGGGGATACGCAGTATTTT	CASSPQAPGHGDTQYF
TRBV19	NA	NA	TRBJ1-2	13	TGTGCCAGTACCCCGGCTCTAGACTATGGCTACACCTTC	CASTPALDYGYTF
TRBV7-2	once	NA	TRBJ2-3	14	TGTGCCAGCAGCTTAGCATATAGCACAGATACGCAGTATTTT	CASSLAYSTDTQYF
TRBV6-5	NA	TRBD1	TRBJ1-2	16	TGTGCCAGCAGTTACGTACGGACAGGGGGTAACTATGGCTACACCTTC	CASSYVRTGGNYGYTF
TRBV7-9	NA	TRBD1	TRBJ1-4	13	TGTGCCAGCAGCCGAGACAGGGGCGAAAAACTGTTTTTT	CASSRDRGEKLFF
TRBV5-1	once	TRBD1	TRBJ2-7	15	TGCGCCAGCAGCCTGACAGGGGGTCTCTCCCACGAGCAGTACTTC	CASSLTGGLSHEQYF
TRBV4-1	NA	NA	TRBJ2-1	14	TGCGCCAGCAGGGACAACCGGCGCTTTGATGAGCAGTTCTTC	CASRDNRRFDEQFF
TRBV5-1	NA	NA	TRBJ1-1	13	TGCGCCAGCAGCGCGTACCCCCACACTGAAGCTTTCTTT	CASSAYPHTEAFF
TRBV18	NA	NA	TRBJ1-4	15	TGTGCCAGCTCACCTGGGCCAGGGCCGCGCGAAAAACTGTTTTTT	CASSPGPGPREKLFF
TRBV27	NA	NA	TRBJ2-3	11	TGTGCCAGCAGTTTACGTGATACGCAGTATTTT	CASSLRDTQYF
TRBV2	NA	TRBD2	TRBJ2-1	17	TGTGCCAGCAGCGCCCACGTGGGACTAGCGGGAGCAAATGAGCAGTTCTTC	CASSAHVGLAGANEQFF
TRBV19	NA	NA	TRBJ1-5	17	TGTGCCAGTAGGCCGGCAGCCCAACGGGATAGCAATCAGCCCCAGCATTTT	CASRPAAQRDSNQPQHF
TRBV28	NA	TRBD1	TRBJ1-5	15	TGTGCCAGCAGGCCCCGGGACAGGGTGGTTCAGCCCCAGCATTTT	CASRPRDRVVQPQHF
TRBV4-2	NA	NA	TRBJ2-3	17	TGTGCCAGCAGCCAAGCCCGGGGCGGGGAGGGCACAGATACGCAGTATTTT	CASSQARGGEGTDTQYF
TRBV5-1	NA	TRBD2	TRBJ2-2	15	TGCGCCAGCAGCACGGCGGGAGCGAGCACCGGGGAGCTGTTTTTT	CASSTAGASTGELFF
TRBV2	NA	TRBD2	TRBJ2-7	15	TGTGCCAGCAAGCGGGACTCAAGTTTGCTGTACGAGCAGTACTTC	CASKRDSSLLYEQYF